This T cell receptor (beta chain) emerged from a study of identical twins. General observations from the study: The conclusions drew on cross-sectional statistical analysis instead of tracking the same donors. Low generation-probability sequences were in excess among twin-shared out-of-frame alpha sequences.

Via MiXCR, TCRdb re-called the 5' RACE reads, giving one row per CDR3 protein. The repertoire has about 690,000 distinct CDR3 sequences, approximately 6% of them found once; the top ten carry approximately 1.6%. Trimming removed 6 bases at V and 0 bases at J, with 12 bases between. CDR1 DFQATT and CDR2 SNEGSKA come from the germline V gene (reference sequence). The CDR3 totals 14 residues. With respect to this clonotype: The antigen is unknown.

This rearrangement joins TRBV20-1 to TRBJ1-5; D might be TRBD1 (5 bases). Specimen: naive T cells sorted from blood. This TCR was sampled from a man aged 18 to 29 in good health. The CDR3 here is CSADRGYSNQPQHF. DNA of the CDR3: TGCAGTGCCGATAGGGGTTATAGCAATCAGCCCCAGCATTTT.